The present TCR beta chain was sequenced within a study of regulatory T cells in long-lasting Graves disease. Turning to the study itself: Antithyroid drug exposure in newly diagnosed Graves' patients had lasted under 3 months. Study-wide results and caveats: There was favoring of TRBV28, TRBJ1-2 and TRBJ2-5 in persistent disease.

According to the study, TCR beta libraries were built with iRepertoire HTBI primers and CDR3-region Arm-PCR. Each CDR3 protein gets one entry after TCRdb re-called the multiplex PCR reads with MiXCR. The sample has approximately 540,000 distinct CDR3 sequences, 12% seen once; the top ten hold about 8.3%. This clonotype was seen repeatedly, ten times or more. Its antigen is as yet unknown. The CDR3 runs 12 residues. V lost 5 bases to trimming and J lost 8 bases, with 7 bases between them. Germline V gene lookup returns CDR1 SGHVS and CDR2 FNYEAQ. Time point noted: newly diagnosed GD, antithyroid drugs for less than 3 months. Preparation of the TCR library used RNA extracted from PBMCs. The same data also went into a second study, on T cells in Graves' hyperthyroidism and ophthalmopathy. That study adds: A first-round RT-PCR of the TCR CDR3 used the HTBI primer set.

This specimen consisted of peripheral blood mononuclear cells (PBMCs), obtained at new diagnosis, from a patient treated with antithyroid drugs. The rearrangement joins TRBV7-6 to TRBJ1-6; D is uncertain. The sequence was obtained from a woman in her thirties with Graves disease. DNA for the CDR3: TGTGCCAGCAGCGGACTGGATTCACCCCTCCACTTT. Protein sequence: CASSGLDSPLHF.